This T cell receptor beta chain was obtained from a study of cytomegalovirus exposure and HLA in healthy donors. The PCR used 60 Vbeta and 13 Jbeta primers. Profiling relied on immunoSEQ multiplex PCR, and the TCRdb table lists in-frame clones only, not all of them. The data contain some 150,000 clones, around 75% of them singletons. The V and J ends lost 2 bases and 0 bases respectively, with 10 bases between them. Germline CDR1 and CDR2: SNHLY and FYNNEI. The CDR3 extends over 16 amino acids. The rearrangement joins TRBV2 to TRBJ2-2; D call uncertain. This TCR came from a human donor in good health. Material for sequencing was PBMCs. The CDR3 DNA follows: TGTGCCAGCAGTGAATTGGCAGGCCCGAACACCGGGGAGCTGTTTTTT. Encoded protein: CASSELAGPNTGELFF.